Shown below are 9 T cell receptor beta chains from a single sample sequenced in a study of cytomegalovirus exposure and HLA in healthy donors. With 60 Vbeta and 13 Jbeta primers, the PCR was carried out. Assay used: immunoSEQ multiplex PCR; TCRdb lists only in-frame clones, some missing. This table holds approximately 150,000 clones, roughly 77% found once. The specimen sequenced was PBMCs. These receptors all come from a man between 18 and 29 years old in good health and CMV-seropositive.

The chain employs TRBV7-6 and TRBJ2-3; weak D call: TRBD2 (5 bases). CDR1 SGHVS and CDR2 FNYEAQ come from the germline V gene. The CDR3 runs 15 residues. The germline V and J ends were trimmed by 4 bases and 6 bases, with 17 bases remaining between them. This chain's CDR3 is CASSSTGIRSDTQYF. As DNA, the CDR3 is TGTGCCAGCAGCTCAACCGGGATTCGGTCGGATACGCAGTATTTT. Looking up the rest from reference TRBV7-6 and TRBJ2-3 gives the full variable domain: GAGVSQSPRYKVTKRGQDVALRCDPISGHVSLYWYRQALGQGPEFLTYFNYEAQQDKSGLPNDRFSAERPEGSISTLTIQRTEQRDSAMYRCASSSTGIRSDTQYFGPGTRLTVL.

J is TRBJ1-1 and V is TRBV5-1; 9 bases match TRBD1. J gave up 1 base and V 2 bases, and 6 bases lay outside the gene matches. CDR3 length equals 16 residues. Germline V CDR1 and CDR2: SGHRS, YFSETQ. The chain's CDR3 is CASSLQPGQGNTEAFF. The CDR3 DNA reads TGCGCCAGCAGCTTACAACCGGGACAGGGGAACACTGAAGCTTTCTTT.

The genes are TRBV11-3 and TRBJ2-2; the match to TRBD1 covers 9 bases. V trimming: 5 bases; J trimming: 4 bases; junction bases outside the gene matches: 8. The CDR3 runs to 16 residues. Germline V gene lookup returns CDR1 SGHNT and CDR2 YENEEA. CDR3 region: CASSPGGQGPTGELFF. CDR3 sequence (DNA): TGTGCCAGCAGCCCCGGGGGACAGGGCCCCACCGGGGAGCTGTTTTTT.

The chain carries TRBV12-5 and TRBJ2-3, with 8 bases aligning to TRBD2. Losses at the gene ends were 7 bases for V and 4 bases for J; bases not matched to a gene: 7. Germline loops: CDR1 LGHNT, CDR2 FRNRAP. The CDR3 length is 14 residues. CDR3 region: CASVDAGGPDTQYF. The CDR3 DNA sequence: TGTGCTAGTGTCGATGCGGGGGGCCCAGATACGCAGTATTTT.

The J gene is TRBJ2-5, the V gene TRBV5-1, with TRBD1 matching 12 bases. The CDR3 sequence is 16 residues long. V gave up 0 bases and J gave up 4 bases; unmatched junction bases: 4. Germline CDR1 reads SGHRS; CDR2 reads YFSETQ. CDR3 residues: CASSLEGQGARETQYF. In DNA form, the CDR3 reads TGCGCCAGCAGCTTGGAGGGACAGGGGGCGAGAGAGACCCAGTACTTC.

The chain is built from TRBV15 and TRBJ2-1; 10 positions agree with TRBD1. The CDR3 length is 15 residues. With 2 bases clipped from V and 7 bases from J, the junction kept 5 bases outside the gene matches. CDR1 and CDR2 (germline): LNHNV, YYDKDF (reference sequence). The CDR3 here is CATSRTGQGVNEQFF. The DNA for the CDR3 is TGTGCCACCAGCAGAACCGGACAGGGGGTAAATGAGCAGTTCTTC.

The genes are TRBV6-1 and TRBJ1-5, with 9 positions matching TRBD1. The CDR3 covers 14 residues. CDR1 is MNHNS, CDR2 SASEGT, per germline. Trimming at V came to 6 bases and at J to 6 bases, leaving 6 bases not matched to a gene. CDR3 sequence reads: CASSPTGGGQPQHF. In DNA form, the CDR3 reads TGTGCCAGCAGCCCGACAGGGGGAGGTCAGCCCCAGCATTTT.

The chain links TRBV5-1 to TRBJ2-5; 9 bases map to TRBD2. V lost 0 bases, J lost 5 bases, and 11 bases stayed unmatched. The CDR3 runs 17 residues. The germline V gene has CDR1 SGHRS and CDR2 YFSETQ. In DNA form, the CDR3 reads TGCGCCAGCAGCTTGGTAGCGGGAGCCCCCAGTGGGGAGACCCAGTACTTC. This sequence encodes CASSLVAGAPSGETQYF.

This clone was counted only a few times. The chain combines TRBV25-1 with TRBJ2-2; D gene ambiguous. Germline CDR1 MGHDK, CDR2 SYGVNS. Trimming stripped 0 bases from V and 6 bases from J, with 5 bases between. This CDR3 is 13 amino acids long. CDR3: CASSEYGSGELFF. In DNA, the CDR3 is TGTGCCAGCAGTGAATACGGGTCCGGGGAGCTGTTTTTT.